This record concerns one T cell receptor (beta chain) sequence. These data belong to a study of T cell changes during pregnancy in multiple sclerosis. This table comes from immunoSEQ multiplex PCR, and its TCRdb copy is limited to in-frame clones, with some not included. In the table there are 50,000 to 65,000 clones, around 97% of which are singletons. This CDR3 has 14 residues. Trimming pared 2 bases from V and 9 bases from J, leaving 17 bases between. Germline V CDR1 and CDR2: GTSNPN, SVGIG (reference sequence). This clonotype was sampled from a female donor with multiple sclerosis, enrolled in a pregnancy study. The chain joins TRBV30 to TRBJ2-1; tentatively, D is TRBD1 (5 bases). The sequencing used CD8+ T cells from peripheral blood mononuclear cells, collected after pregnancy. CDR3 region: CAWSMGLGWGEQFF. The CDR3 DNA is TGTGCCTGGAGTATGGGGCTAGGTTGGGGTGAGCAGTTCTTC.